The T cell receptor (beta chain) described here comes from a study of a mutant IDH1 vaccine in newly diagnosed glioma. Time point described: week 11, during vaccination. Every vaccine dose comprised 300 ug of mutant IDH1 20-mer peptide plus topical imiquimod. Each astrocytoma in the donors was new, WHO grade 3 or 4, IDH1-mutant and ATRX-lost. Turning to this clone: Antigen: not known.

The protocol was immunoSEQ multiplex PCR, while the TCRdb copy is restricted to in-frame clones and leaves out a portion. The sample gives around 40,000 clones, over 80% of which show up once; about 2.2% is in the top ten. Germline-derived CDR1 and CDR2 are MNHEY and SMNVEV (reference sequence). This CDR3 contains 15 residues. V was cut by 5 bases and J by 3 bases, with 11 bases left in between. The sample in question was PBMCs, obtained from a glioma patient whose treatment included an IDH1 peptide vaccine. This TCR derives from a man in his forties with glioma. V is TRBV27 and J is TRBJ2-6; D is uncertain. The CDR3 region has the DNA TGTGCCAGCAGTCCGACGGGTATTGGGGCCAACGTCCTGACTTTC. Translation gives CASSPTGIGANVLTF.